This T cell receptor (beta chain) was obtained from a study of blood T cell repertoires in COVID-19. Across roughly 25 US areas, participants ranged in age from about 18 to 89 years. Cohort 3 donors were reported recovered after two negative PCRs, clearance, or symptom resolution. V dropped 7 bases and J dropped 11; count of bases not matched to a gene: 16. The CDR3 extends over 14 amino acids. CDR1 is MDHEN and CDR2 is SYDVKM in the germline V gene. Original processing notes: By means of reference gene primer amplification, nucleated cell counts were estimated. Clones were read by immunoSEQ multiplex PCR, and TCRdb kept only the in-frame ones, dropping some. For V, J and clone size, that table is used; D and trimming come from the DNA. This table holds more than 250,000 clones, 70% to 90% found once. This clone has only a few counts.

The rearrangement uses TRBV28 and TRBJ1-1; TRBD1 matches 7 bases. This clonotype originated in a woman aged 18-29 years who had recovered from COVID-19. Sequenced input: PBMCs or T cells enriched from blood (not recorded which). The CDR3 spells CASTQAGYRGRAFF. The CDR3 nucleotides read TGTGCCAGCACCCAGGCCGGTTACAGGGGCCGGGCTTTCTTT.